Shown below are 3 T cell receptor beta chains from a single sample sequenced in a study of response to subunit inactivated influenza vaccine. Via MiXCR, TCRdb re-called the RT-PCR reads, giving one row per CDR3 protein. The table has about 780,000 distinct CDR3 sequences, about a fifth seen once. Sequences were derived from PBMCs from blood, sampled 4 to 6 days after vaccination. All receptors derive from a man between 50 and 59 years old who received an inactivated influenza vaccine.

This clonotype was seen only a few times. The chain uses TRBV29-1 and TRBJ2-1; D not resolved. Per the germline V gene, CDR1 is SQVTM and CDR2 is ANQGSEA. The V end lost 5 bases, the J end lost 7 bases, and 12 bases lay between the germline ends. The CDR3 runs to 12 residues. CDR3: CSVKGLGNEQFF. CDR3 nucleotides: TGCAGCGTTAAGGGATTGGGAAATGAGCAGTTCTTC.

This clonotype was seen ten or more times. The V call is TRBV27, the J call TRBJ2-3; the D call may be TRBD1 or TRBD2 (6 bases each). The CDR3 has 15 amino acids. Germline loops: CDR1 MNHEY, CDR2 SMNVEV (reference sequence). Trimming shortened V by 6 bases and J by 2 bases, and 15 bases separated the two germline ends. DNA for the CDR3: TGTGCCAGCAGCCCCGAGGGGGGATACACAGATACGCAGTATTTT. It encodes CASSPEGGYTDTQYF.

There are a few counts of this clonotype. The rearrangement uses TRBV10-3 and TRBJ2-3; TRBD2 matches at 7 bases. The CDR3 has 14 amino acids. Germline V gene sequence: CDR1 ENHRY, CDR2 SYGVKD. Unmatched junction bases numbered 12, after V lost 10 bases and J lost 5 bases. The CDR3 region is CATSGEGLGDTQYF. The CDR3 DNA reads TGTGCCACCTCGGGGGAGGGCCTAGGAGATACGCAGTATTTT.